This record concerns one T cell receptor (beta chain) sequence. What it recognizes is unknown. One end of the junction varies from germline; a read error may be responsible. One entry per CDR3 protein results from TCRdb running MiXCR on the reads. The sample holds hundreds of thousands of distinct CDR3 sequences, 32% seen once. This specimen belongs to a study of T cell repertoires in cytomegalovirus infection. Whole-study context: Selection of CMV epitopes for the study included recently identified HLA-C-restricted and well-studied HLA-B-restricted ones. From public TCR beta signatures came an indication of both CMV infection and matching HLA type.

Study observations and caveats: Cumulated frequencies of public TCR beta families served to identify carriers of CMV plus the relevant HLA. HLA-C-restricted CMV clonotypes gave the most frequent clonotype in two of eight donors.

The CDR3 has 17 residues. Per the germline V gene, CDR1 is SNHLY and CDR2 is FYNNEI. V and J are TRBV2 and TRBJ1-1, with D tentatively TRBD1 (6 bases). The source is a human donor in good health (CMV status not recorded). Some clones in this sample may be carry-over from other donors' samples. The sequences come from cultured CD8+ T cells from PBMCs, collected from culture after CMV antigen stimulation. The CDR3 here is CTSSEALGGPLNTEAFF. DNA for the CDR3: TGTACCAGCAGTGAAGCGCTTGGGGGCCCCCTGAACACTGAAGCTTTCTTT.